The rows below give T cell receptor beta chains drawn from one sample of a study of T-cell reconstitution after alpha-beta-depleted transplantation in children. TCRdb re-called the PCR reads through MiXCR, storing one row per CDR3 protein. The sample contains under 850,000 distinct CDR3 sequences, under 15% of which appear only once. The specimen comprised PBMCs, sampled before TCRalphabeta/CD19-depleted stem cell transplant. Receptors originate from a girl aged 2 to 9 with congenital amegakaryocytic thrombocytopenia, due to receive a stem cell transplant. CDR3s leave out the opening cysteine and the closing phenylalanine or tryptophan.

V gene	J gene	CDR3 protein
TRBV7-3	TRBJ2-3	ASSLAGYSTDTQY
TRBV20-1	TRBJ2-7	SANGGIYEQY
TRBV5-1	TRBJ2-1	ASSPTGLAGVVEQF
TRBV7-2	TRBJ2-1	ASSPPGGAGGYEQF
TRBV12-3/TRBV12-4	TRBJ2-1	ASSSGGTSNEQF
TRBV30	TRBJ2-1	AWENYNEQF
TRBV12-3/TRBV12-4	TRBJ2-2	ASSLVPGDTGELF
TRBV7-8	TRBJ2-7	ASSLLGRSGEQY
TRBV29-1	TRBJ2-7	SVDWTSVENDEQY
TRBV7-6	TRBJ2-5	ASSPGTGMETQY
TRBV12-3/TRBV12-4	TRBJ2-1	ASRHRAFEQF
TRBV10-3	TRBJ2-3	AISESGPLTDTQY
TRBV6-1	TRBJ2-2	ASRGLAGSVGSGELF
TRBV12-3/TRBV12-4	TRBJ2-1	ASSFLSGEQF
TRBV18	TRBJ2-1	ASSPPLSGAGNEQF
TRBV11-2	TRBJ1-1	ASSQRQGSGTEAF
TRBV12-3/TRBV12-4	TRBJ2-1	ASSRGLAGVYNEQF
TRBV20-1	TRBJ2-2	SASNPASGSSGELF
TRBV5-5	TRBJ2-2	ASSPDRELF
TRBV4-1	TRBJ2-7	ASSQEAEEFYEQY
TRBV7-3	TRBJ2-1	ASSPGLAFYNEQF
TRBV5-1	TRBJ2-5	ASSYLPSGAEETQY